The source of this TCR beta chain is a study of blood T cell repertoires in COVID-19. Study context: The United States, Italy and Spain were the sources of the acute and convalescent COVID-19 samples.

Data came from immunoSEQ multiplex PCR; TCRdb stores just in-frame clones and leaves some out. The table shows approximately 300,000 clones, with 75% to 95% occurring only once. Germline CDR1 SQVTM, CDR2 ANQGSEA. V gave up 6 bases and J gave up 3 bases; unmatched junction bases: 7. The CDR3 is 14 residues long. The TCR sequence derives from a woman in her 30s with COVID-19, enrolled during active disease. Sequenced input: peripheral blood. The chain employs TRBV29-1 and TRBJ2-7; the match to TRBD2 covers 11 bases. The CDR3 reads CSVAKLAGVYEQYF. CDR3 coding DNA: TGCAGCGTCGCCAAACTAGCGGGAGTCTACGAGCAGTACTTC.